Below, one T cell receptor beta chain is given with its context. No antigen is known for it. Trimming shortened V by 5 bases and J by 10 bases, and 18 bases separated the two germline ends. The germline V gene encodes CDR1 MNHEY and CDR2 SMNVEV (reference sequence). This CDR3 contains 14 residues. The data are from a study of shared clonotypes between healthy human individuals. Findings of the study overall: Depth was large, yet rarefaction showed that sorted-subset sequencing was incomplete.

On sorted subsets, replicate PCRs used approximately 200 ng DNA, or tens of thousands of T cell genomes. This table comes from immunoSEQ multiplex PCR, and its TCRdb copy is limited to in-frame clones, with some not included. The profile covers some 2,400,000 clones, with more than 90% appearing a single time and approximately 0.13% taken by the ten largest. Specimen: naive CD4+ T cells sorted from blood. This sample's subset: CD45RA+ positively selected. The TCR was taken from a man aged 18-30 years in good health. The chain links TRBV27 to TRBJ2-1, with D possibly matching TRBD2 (6 bases). As DNA, the CDR3 is TGTGCCAGCAGTACTAGCCGACACGCACCCGAGCAGTTCTTC. Amino acid sequence: CASSTSRHAPEQFF.